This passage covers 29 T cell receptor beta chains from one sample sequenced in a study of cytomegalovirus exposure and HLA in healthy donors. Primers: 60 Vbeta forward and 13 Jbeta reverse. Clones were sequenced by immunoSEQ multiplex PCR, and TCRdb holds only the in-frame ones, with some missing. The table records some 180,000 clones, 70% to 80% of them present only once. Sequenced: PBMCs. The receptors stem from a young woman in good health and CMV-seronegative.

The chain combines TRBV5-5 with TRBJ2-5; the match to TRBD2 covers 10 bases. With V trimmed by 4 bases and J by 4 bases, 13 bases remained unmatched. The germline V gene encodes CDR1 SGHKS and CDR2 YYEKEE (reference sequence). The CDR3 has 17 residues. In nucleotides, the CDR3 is TGTGCCAGCAGCCCCCTCCAACCCGGGACTAGCGTAGAGACCCAGTACTTC. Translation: CASSPLQPGTSVETQYF.

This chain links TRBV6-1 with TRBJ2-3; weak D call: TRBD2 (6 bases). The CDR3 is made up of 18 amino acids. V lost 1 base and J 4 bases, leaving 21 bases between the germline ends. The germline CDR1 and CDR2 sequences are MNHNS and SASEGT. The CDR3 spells CASSEVWGGNFRPDTQYF. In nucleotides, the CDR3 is TGTGCCAGCAGTGAAGTTTGGGGCGGGAATTTTCGGCCAGATACGCAGTATTTT.

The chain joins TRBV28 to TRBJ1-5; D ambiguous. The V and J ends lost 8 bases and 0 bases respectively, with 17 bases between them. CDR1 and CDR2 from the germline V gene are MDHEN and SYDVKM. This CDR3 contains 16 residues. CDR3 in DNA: TGTGCCAGCTTACCTGCGGCCTTTTATAGCAATCAGCCCCAGCATTTT. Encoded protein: CASLPAAFYSNQPQHF.

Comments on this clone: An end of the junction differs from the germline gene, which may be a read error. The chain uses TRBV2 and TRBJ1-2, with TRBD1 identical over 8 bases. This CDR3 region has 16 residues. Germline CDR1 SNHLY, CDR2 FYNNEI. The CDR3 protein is CASSVVRTGPGYGYPF. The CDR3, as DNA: TGTGCCAGCAGTGTGGTGAGGACAGGGCCCGGATATGGCTACCCCTTC. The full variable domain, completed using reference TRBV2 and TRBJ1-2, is EPEVTQTPSHQVTQMGQEVILRCVPISNHLYFYWYRQILGQKVEFLVSFYNNEISEKSEIFDDQFSVERPDGSNFTLKIRSTKLEDSAMYFCASSVVRTGPGYGYPFGSGTRLTVV.

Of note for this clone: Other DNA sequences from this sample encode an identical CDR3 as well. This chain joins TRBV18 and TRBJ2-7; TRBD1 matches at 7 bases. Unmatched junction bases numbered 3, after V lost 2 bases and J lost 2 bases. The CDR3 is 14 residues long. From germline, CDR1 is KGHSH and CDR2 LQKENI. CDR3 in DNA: TGTGCCAGCTCACCAGGGCAGGGGGCCTACGAGCAGTACTTC. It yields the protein CASSPGQGAYEQYF.

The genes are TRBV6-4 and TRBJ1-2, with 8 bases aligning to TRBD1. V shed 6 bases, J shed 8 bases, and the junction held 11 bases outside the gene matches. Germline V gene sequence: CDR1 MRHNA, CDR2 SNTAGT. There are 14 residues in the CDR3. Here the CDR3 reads CASRPGQDMAGYTF. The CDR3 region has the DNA TGTGCCAGCAGGCCGGGACAGGATATGGCCGGCTACACCTTC.

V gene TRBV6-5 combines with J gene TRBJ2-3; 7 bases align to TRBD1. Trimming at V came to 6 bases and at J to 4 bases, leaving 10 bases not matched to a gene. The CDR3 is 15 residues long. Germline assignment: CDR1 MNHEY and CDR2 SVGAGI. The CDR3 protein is CASRLTGAIADTQYF. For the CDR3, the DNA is TGTGCCAGCAGGTTAACAGGGGCAATCGCAGATACGCAGTATTTT.

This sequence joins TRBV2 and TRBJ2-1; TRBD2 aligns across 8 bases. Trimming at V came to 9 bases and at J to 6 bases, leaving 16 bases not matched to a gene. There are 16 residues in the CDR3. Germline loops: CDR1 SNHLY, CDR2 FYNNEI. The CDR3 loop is CASISAAGAAFNEQFF. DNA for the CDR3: TGTGCCAGTATTAGCGCAGCGGGAGCTGCGTTCAATGAGCAGTTCTTC.

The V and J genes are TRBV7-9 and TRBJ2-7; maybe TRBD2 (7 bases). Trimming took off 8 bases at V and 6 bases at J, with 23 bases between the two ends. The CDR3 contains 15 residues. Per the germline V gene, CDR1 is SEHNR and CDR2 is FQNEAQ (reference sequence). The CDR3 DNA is TGTGCCAGCGGGCTATCCGCGCGGGGGACAATCGAGCAGTACTTC. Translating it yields CASGLSARGTIEQYF.

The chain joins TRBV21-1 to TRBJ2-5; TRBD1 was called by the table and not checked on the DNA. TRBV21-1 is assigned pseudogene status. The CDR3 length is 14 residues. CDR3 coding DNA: TGTGCCAGCCACCCTCGCGACAGAAGGGAGACCCAGTACTTC. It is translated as CASHPRDRRETQYF.

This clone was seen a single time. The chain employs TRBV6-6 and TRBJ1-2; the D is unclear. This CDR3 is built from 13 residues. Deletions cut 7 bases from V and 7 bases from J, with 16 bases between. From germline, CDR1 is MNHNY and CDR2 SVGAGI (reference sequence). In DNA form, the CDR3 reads TGTGCCAGCAAGAGTGGAGGGCTGCTTGGCTACACCTTC. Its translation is CASKSGGLLGYTF.

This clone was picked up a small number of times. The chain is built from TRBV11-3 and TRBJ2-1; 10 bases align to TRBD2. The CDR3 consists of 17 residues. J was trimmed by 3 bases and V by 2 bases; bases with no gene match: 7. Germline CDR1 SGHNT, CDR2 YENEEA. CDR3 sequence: CASSLRRASGGYNEQFF. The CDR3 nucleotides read TGTGCCAGCAGCTTAAGGAGGGCTAGCGGGGGCTACAATGAGCAGTTCTTC.

CDR3 nucleotides: TGTGCCAGCAGACGTACGGGGTTCTCCTACGAGCAGTACTTC. This gives the protein CASRRTGFSYEQYF. This chain uses TRBV28 with TRBJ2-7; D perhaps matches TRBD2 (5 bases). Germline V CDR1 and CDR2: MDHEN, SYDVKM. V was cut by 6 bases and J by 0 bases, with 12 bases left in between. This CDR3 spans 14 amino acids.

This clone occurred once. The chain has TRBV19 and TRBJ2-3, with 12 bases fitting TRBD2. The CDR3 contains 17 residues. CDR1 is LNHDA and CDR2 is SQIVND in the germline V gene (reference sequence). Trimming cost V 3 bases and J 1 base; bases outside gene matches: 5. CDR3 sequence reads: CASSMGRTSGGTDTQYF. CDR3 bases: TGTGCCAGTAGTATGGGCCGGACTAGCGGGGGCACAGATACGCAGTATTTT. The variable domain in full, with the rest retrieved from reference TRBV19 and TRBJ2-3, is DGGITQSPKYLFRKEGQNVTLSCEQNLNHDAMYWYRQDPGQGLRLIYYSQIVNDFQKGDIAEGYSVSREKKESFPLTVTSAQKNPTAFYLCASSMGRTSGGTDTQYFGPGTRLTVL.

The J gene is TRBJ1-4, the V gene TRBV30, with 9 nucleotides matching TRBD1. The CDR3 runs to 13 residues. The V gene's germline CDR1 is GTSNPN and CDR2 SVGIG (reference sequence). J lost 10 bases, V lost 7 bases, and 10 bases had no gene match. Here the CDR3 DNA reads TGTGCCTTGACCGGGACAGGGAACGGAAAACTGTTTTTT. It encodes CALTGTGNGKLFF.

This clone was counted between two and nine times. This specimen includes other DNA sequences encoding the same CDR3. The DNA for the CDR3 is TGTGCCAGCAGCTTAGGGACAGCCTATGGCTACACCTTC. It codes for CASSLGTAYGYTF. The rearrangement joins TRBV7-9 to TRBJ1-2; D might be TRBD1 (6 bases). Per the germline V gene, CDR1 is SEHNR and CDR2 is FQNEAQ (reference sequence). The CDR3 spans 13 residues. V gave up 1 base and J gave up 4 bases, with 7 bases separating them.

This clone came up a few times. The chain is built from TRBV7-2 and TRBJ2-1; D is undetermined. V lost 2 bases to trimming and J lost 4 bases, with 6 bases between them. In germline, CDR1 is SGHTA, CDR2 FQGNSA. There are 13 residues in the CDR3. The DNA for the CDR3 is TGTGCCAGCAGCTTAACGGAGTACAATGAGCAGTTCTTC. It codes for CASSLTEYNEQFF.

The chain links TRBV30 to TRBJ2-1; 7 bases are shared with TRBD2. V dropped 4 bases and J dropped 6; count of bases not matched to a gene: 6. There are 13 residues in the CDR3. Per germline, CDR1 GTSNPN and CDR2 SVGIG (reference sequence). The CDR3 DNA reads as TGTGCCTGGAATTTCGGGGGGTTCAATGAGCAGTTCTTC. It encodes CAWNFGGFNEQFF.

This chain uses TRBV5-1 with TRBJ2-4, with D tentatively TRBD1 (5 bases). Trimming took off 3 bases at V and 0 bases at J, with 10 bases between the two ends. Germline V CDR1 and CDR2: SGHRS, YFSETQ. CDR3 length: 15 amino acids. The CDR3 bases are TGCGCCAGCAGCTCCCCCGACAGAGCCAAAAACATTCAGTACTTC. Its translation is CASSSPDRAKNIQYF.

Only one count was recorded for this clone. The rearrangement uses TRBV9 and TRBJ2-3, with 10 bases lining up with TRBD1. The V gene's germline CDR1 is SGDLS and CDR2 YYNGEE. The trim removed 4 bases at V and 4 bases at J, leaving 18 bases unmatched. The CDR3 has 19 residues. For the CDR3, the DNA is TGTGCCAGCAGCCCGACCCCCCGGACAGGGGGAGTAAAATCAGATACGCAGTATTTT. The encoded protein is CASSPTPRTGGVKSDTQYF.

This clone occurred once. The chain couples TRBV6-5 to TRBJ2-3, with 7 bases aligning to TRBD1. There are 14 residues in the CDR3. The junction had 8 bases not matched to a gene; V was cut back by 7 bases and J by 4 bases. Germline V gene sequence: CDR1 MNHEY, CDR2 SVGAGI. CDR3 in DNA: TGTGCCAGCACTCACAGGGGTCCCGCAGATACGCAGTATTTT. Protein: CASTHRGPADTQYF.

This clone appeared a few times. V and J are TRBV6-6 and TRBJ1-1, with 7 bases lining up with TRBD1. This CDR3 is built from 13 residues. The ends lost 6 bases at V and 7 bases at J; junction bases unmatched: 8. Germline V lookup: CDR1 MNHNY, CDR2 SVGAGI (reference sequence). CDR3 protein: CASSEDGQVEAFF. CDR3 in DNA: TGTGCCAGCAGCGAAGATGGACAGGTTGAAGCTTTCTTT.

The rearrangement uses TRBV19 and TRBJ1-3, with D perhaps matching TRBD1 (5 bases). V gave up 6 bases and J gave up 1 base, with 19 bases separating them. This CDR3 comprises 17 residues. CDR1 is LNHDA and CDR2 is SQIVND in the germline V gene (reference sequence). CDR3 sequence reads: CASRPSRWQGSGNTIYF. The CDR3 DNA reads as TGTGCCAGTAGACCCTCTCGGTGGCAGGGATCTGGAAACACCATATATTTT. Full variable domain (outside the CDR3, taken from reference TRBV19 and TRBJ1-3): DGGITQSPKYLFRKEGQNVTLSCEQNLNHDAMYWYRQDPGQGLRLIYYSQIVNDFQKGDIAEGYSVSREKKESFPLTVTSAQKNPTAFYLCASRPSRWQGSGNTIYFGEGSWLTVV.

CDR3 nucleotide sequence: TGTGCCAGCGGCGACGGGGGGTTTAGATCGCAGTATTTT. This encodes CASGDGGFRSQYF. The J gene is TRBJ2-3, the V gene TRBV6-1; 7 nucleotides agree with TRBD2. Germline CDR1 is MNHNS and CDR2 is SASEGT. The ends lost 8 bases at V and 10 bases at J; junction bases unmatched: 12. The CDR3 runs 13 residues.

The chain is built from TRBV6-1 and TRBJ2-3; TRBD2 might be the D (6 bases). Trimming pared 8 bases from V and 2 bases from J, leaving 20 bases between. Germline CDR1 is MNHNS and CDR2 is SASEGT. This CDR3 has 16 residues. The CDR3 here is CASRARAGLVTDTQYF. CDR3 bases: TGTGCCAGCCGTGCCCGGGCGGGATTAGTCACAGATACGCAGTATTTT.

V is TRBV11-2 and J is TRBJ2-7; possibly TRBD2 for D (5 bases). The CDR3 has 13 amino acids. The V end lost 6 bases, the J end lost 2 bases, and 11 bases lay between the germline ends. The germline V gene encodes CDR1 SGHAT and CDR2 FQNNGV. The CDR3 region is CASRYTRAYEQYF. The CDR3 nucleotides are TGTGCCAGCAGGTACACTAGGGCCTACGAGCAGTACTTC. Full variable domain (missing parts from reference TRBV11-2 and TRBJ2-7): EAGVAQSPRYKIIEKRQSVAFWCNPISGHATLYWYQQILGQGPKLLIQFQNNGVVDDSQLPKDRFSAERLKGVDSTLKIQPAKLEDSAVYLCASRYTRAYEQYFGPGTRLTVT.

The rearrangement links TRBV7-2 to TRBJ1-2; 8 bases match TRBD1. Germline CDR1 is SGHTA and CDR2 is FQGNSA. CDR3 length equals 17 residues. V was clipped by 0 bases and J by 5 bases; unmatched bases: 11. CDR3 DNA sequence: TGTGCCAGCAGCTTAGCGTCCGGACAGGGCCTACGATATGGCTACACCTTC. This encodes CASSLASGQGLRYGYTF.

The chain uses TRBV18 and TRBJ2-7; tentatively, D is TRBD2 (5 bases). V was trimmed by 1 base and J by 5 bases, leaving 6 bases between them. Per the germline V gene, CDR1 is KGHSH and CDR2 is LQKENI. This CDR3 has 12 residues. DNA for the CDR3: TGTGCCAGCTCACCACGGGAGAACGAGCAGTACTTC. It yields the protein CASSPRENEQYF.

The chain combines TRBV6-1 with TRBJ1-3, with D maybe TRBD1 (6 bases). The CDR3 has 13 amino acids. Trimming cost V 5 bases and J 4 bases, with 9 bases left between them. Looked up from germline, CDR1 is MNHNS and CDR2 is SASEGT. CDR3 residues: CASSLGQGNTIYF. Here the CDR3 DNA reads TGTGCCAGCAGTCTGGGACAAGGAAACACCATATATTTT.